Listed below are T cell receptor beta chains from one sample, sequenced in a study of T cells after yellow fever vaccination. TCRdb fed the 5' RACE reads into MiXCR, producing one record per CDR3 protein. The sample comprises 250,000 to 400,000 distinct CDR3 sequences, 4% to 5.5% of which are singletons, and 15% to 20% rests with the top ten. Sequenced material: PBMCs, taken 15 days after the yellow fever booster vaccination. These receptors were obtained from a man aged 18 to 30 who received the YFV17D yellow fever vaccine. Each CDR3 is given with its conserved first and last residue. The D gene is left open where the match is weak. Some rows mark clone size as missing; the rest say once, few, many or name a class of expanded clone.

D gene: .; clone size: .; J gene: TRBJ1-3; V gene: TRBV7-9; CDR3 protein: CASSLMGSPGNTIYF; CDR3 DNA: TGTGCCAGCAGCTTAATGGGTTCCCCTGGAAACACCATATATTTT
D gene: .; clone size: many; J gene: TRBJ1-5; V gene: TRBV6-6; CDR3 protein: CASRAGVDQPQHF; CDR3 DNA: TGTGCCAGCAGGGCAGGGGTCGATCAGCCCCAGCATTTT
D gene: .; clone size: few; J gene: TRBJ1-1; V gene: TRBV18; CDR3 protein: CASSSFGGGDLNTEAFF; CDR3 DNA: TGTGCCAGCTCCTCCTTTGGAGGGGGGGATTTGAACACTGAAGCTTTCTTT
D gene: TRBD1; clone size: few; J gene: TRBJ1-1; V gene: TRBV20-1; CDR3 protein: CSANTRDRGLAEAFF; CDR3 DNA: TGCAGTGCTAATACCCGGGACAGGGGCCTCGCTGAAGCTTTCTTT
D gene: .; clone size: few; J gene: TRBJ1-5; V gene: TRBV5-1; CDR3 protein: CASSFGTREVACNQPQHF; CDR3 DNA: TGCGCCAGCAGCTTTGGTACGAGGGAGGTAGCGTGCAATCAGCCCCAGCATTTT
D gene: .; clone size: .; J gene: TRBJ2-3; V gene: TRBV21-1; CDR3 protein: CASSKGDGLSGRERVITDTQYF; CDR3 DNA: TGTGCCAGCAGCAAAGGCGATGGACTATCAGGTAGAGAGCGGGTGATCACAGATACGCAGTATTTT
D gene: TRBD1; clone size: .; J gene: TRBJ1-2; V gene: TRBV5-1; CDR3 protein: CASSRTGLDYGYTF; CDR3 DNA: TGCGCCAGCAGCAGGACAGGGTTAGACTATGGCTACACCTTC
D gene: .; clone size: few; J gene: TRBJ1-6; V gene: TRBV20-1; CDR3 protein: CSASLQSPLHF; CDR3 DNA: TGCAGTGCTAGTCTTCAGTCACCCCTCCACTTT
D gene: TRBD2; clone size: few; J gene: TRBJ2-1; V gene: TRBV9; CDR3 protein: CASSVRAGGINEQFF; CDR3 DNA: TGTGCCAGCAGCGTCCGCGCGGGGGGCATCAATGAGCAGTTCTTC
D gene: .; clone size: few; J gene: TRBJ2-2; V gene: TRBV6-4; CDR3 protein: CASSPRVHTGELFF; CDR3 DNA: TGTGCCAGCAGTCCCAGGGTCCACACCGGGGAGCTGTTTTTT
D gene: .; clone size: many; J gene: TRBJ2-4; V gene: TRBV7-2; CDR3 protein: CASSLLGVGGPKNIQYF; CDR3 DNA: TGTGCCAGCAGCTTATTGGGGGTGGGGGGCCCCAAAAACATTCAGTACTTC
D gene: .; clone size: .; J gene: TRBJ1-1; V gene: TRBV12-3/TRBV12-4; CDR3 protein: CASSPNSMGGTEAFF; CDR3 DNA: TGTGCCAGCAGTCCCAACTCTATGGGAGGCACTGAAGCTTTCTTT
D gene: .; clone size: many; J gene: TRBJ2-3; V gene: TRBV12-3/TRBV12-4; CDR3 protein: CASSLHAAVPDTQYF; CDR3 DNA: TGTGCCAGCAGTTTACACGCTGCGGTACCTGATACGCAGTATTTT
D gene: .; clone size: few; J gene: TRBJ2-3; V gene: TRBV5-1; CDR3 protein: CASRIFWGAGTQYF; CDR3 DNA: TGCGCCAGCCGGATTTTTTGGGGAGCAGGTACGCAGTATTTT
D gene: TRBD1; clone size: many; J gene: TRBJ1-2; V gene: TRBV6-6; CDR3 protein: CASRGQGRHGYTF; CDR3 DNA: TGTGCCAGCAGGGGACAGGGAAGACACGGCTACACCTTC
D gene: TRBD1; clone size: many; J gene: TRBJ1-1; V gene: TRBV5-1; CDR3 protein: CASSQADRGRGNTEAFF; CDR3 DNA: TGCGCCAGCAGCCAGGCGGACAGGGGACGTGGGAACACTGAAGCTTTCTTT
D gene: TRBD1; clone size: .; J gene: TRBJ2-1; V gene: TRBV7-7; CDR3 protein: CASSLETGWDNEQFF; CDR3 DNA: TGTGCTAGCAGCTTAGAGACAGGGTGGGACAATGAGCAGTTCTTC
D gene: TRBD1; clone size: many; J gene: TRBJ2-1; V gene: TRBV24-1; CDR3 protein: CATSRTGGSGEQFF; CDR3 DNA: TGTGCCACCAGCCGGACAGGGGGGTCTGGGGAGCAGTTCTTC